This T cell receptor (beta chain) was retrieved from a study of blood T cell repertoires in COVID-19. Details on this clone: The sample has other DNA sequences that encode this CDR3 too.

Assay: immunoSEQ multiplex PCR; the TCRdb copy retains only in-frame clones and omits some. The table records 200,000 or so clones, 85% to 90% of them present only once. The CDR3 sequence is 13 residues long. Germline V lookup: CDR1 SGHAT, CDR2 FQNNGV. With 4 bases removed from V and 5 bases from J, the gap between germline ends came to 8 bases. This clonotype was obtained from an older man with acute or convalescent COVID-19. Source material: peripheral blood. The V and J genes are TRBV11-2 and TRBJ2-2; D is perhaps TRBD1 (5 bases). This CDR3 is CASSSQGTGELFF. The CDR3 DNA is TGTGCCAGCAGCTCCCAGGGTACCGGGGAGCTGTTTTTT.